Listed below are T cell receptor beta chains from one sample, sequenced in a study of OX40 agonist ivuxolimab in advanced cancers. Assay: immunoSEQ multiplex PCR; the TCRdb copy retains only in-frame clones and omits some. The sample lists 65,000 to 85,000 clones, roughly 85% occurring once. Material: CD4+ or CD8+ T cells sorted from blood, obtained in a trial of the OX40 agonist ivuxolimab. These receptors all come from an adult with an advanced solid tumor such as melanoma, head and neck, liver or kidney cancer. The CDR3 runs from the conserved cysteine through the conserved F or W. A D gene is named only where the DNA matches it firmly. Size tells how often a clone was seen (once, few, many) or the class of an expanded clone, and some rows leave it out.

CDR3nt: TGTGCCAGCAGCTTAGTGTGGACAGGGATAGAGACCCAGTACTTC
CDR3aa: CASSLVWTGIETQYF
j_gene: TRBJ2-5
v_gene: TRBV11-2
abundance: NA
d_gene: TRBD1

CDR3nt: TGCGCCAGCAGCCAATCTCCGGGACAGAGTAATTCACCCCTCCACTTT
CDR3aa: CASSQSPGQSNSPLHF
j_gene: TRBJ1-6
v_gene: TRBV4-1
abundance: NA
d_gene: TRBD1

CDR3nt: TGTGCCTGGGCCGGACTAGCGGGGGCGGGGAGCACAGATACGCAGTATTTT
CDR3aa: CAWAGLAGAGSTDTQYF
j_gene: TRBJ2-3
v_gene: TRBV30
abundance: NA
d_gene: TRBD2

CDR3nt: TGTGCCAGTAGTATAGGACTAGCCTACGAGCAGTACTTC
CDR3aa: CASSIGLAYEQYF
j_gene: TRBJ2-7
v_gene: TRBV19
abundance: NA
d_gene: NA

CDR3nt: TGTGCCAGCTCACCACCGGGGGGCACGGAGACCCAGTACTTC
CDR3aa: CASSPPGGTETQYF
j_gene: TRBJ2-5
v_gene: TRBV18
abundance: NA
d_gene: NA

CDR3nt: TGTGCCAGCAGTCGCGACCGGCAGGCTGGAAACACCATATATTTT
CDR3aa: CASSRDRQAGNTIYF
j_gene: TRBJ1-3
v_gene: TRBV13
abundance: NA
d_gene: NA

CDR3nt: TGTGCCAGCAGCTTGGCCGGGCACTATAATTCACCCCTCCACTTT
CDR3aa: CASSLAGHYNSPLHF
j_gene: TRBJ1-6
v_gene: TRBV5-6
abundance: NA
d_gene: NA

CDR3nt: TGTGCCTGGAGAGAGGGCTCGGCAGGGAACTATGGCTACACCTTC
CDR3aa: CAWREGSAGNYGYTF
j_gene: TRBJ1-2
v_gene: TRBV30
abundance: NA
d_gene: NA

CDR3nt: TGTGCCAGCAGCCCCTTCCTAGGGGATACGCAGTATTTT
CDR3aa: CASSPFLGDTQYF
j_gene: TRBJ2-3
v_gene: TRBV14
abundance: NA
d_gene: NA

CDR3nt: TGTGCCAGTAGGGGGGGGTCCTACGAGCAGTACTTC
CDR3aa: CASRGGSYEQYF
j_gene: TRBJ2-7
v_gene: TRBV19
abundance: NA
d_gene: TRBD2

CDR3nt: TGTGCCAGCAGCTTAGATAGGACATTGGAGACCCAGTACTTC
CDR3aa: CASSLDRTLETQYF
j_gene: TRBJ2-5
v_gene: TRBV7-9
abundance: NA
d_gene: NA

CDR3nt: TGCGCCAGCAGCCAAGAGCGGGCAGGGCTGTACACTGAAGCTTTCTTT
CDR3aa: CASSQERAGLYTEAFF
j_gene: TRBJ1-1
v_gene: TRBV4-1
abundance: once
d_gene: NA

CDR3nt: TGTGCCAGCAATAAGGGGGCGCGAGAGACCCAGTACTTC
CDR3aa: CASNKGARETQYF
j_gene: TRBJ2-5
v_gene: TRBV9
abundance: NA
d_gene: TRBD1

CDR3nt: TGTGCCAGCTCACCAGGAATGAACACTGAAGCTTTCTTT
CDR3aa: CASSPGMNTEAFF
j_gene: TRBJ1-1
v_gene: TRBV18
abundance: NA
d_gene: NA

CDR3nt: TGTGCCAGCAGCTTACCCCAGGGGGCGCTGGCCAAAAACATTCAGTACTTC
CDR3aa: CASSLPQGALAKNIQYF
j_gene: TRBJ2-4
v_gene: TRBV7-2
abundance: few
d_gene: TRBD1

CDR3nt: TGTGCCAGCAGCTTAGCCCAGGCCATGAACACTGAAGCTTTCTTT
CDR3aa: CASSLAQAMNTEAFF
j_gene: TRBJ1-1
v_gene: TRBV13
abundance: NA
d_gene: NA

CDR3nt: TGCGCCAGCAGCCGGGCAGGACAGGGCCAGTCCGGGGAGCTGTTTTTT
CDR3aa: CASSRAGQGQSGELFF
j_gene: TRBJ2-2
v_gene: TRBV4-1
abundance: NA
d_gene: TRBD1

CDR3nt: TGCGCCAGCAGCGGACCTAGCACAGATACGCAGTATTTT
CDR3aa: CASSGPSTDTQYF
j_gene: TRBJ2-3
v_gene: TRBV5-1
abundance: NA
d_gene: NA

CDR3nt: TGTGCCAGCAGCTTGGTGGTGGGGGTCGAGTATGGCTACACCTTC
CDR3aa: CASSLVVGVEYGYTF
j_gene: TRBJ1-2
v_gene: TRBV5-4
abundance: once
d_gene: NA

CDR3nt: TGTGCCTGGGAAACAGGCCGCTTCTCTGGAAACACCATATATTTT
CDR3aa: CAWETGRFSGNTIYF
j_gene: TRBJ1-3
v_gene: TRBV30
abundance: NA
d_gene: NA